The clone carrying this T cell receptor beta chain was seen a handful of times. Its antigen is unidentified. From about 0.4 ug of RNA, a library with molecular barcoded alpha/delta and beta/gamma adaptors was made. Each CDR3 protein gets one entry after TCRdb re-called the reads with MiXCR. The table includes approximately 150,000 distinct CDR3 sequences, less than 15% detected once. The sample belongs to a study of read filtering for tumor transcriptome and immune sequencing. Study in general: The cohort had about 16 men and more than 13 women aged about 47 to 80, mean about 70 years. Fewer than 10 patients were R-ISS I, 16 were R-ISS II, 7 were R-ISS III.

Study-wide results and caveats: Dropping single-read clonotypes raised IR-seq and RNA-seq shared-clonotype correlation.

The sequenced sample was a population of CD138-negative cells sorted from bone marrow. The receptor was isolated from a donor aged 40 or older with multiple myeloma.

The CDR3 DNA reads as TGTGCCAGCAGCACGGGCAGGGCCTACAATGAGCAGTTCTTC. Translating it yields CASSTGRAYNEQFF. The genes are TRBV7-2 and TRBJ2-1; D may be TRBD1 (5 bases). Trimming took off 5 bases at V and 2 bases at J, with 10 bases between the two ends. Germline CDR1 SGHTA, CDR2 FQGNSA. The CDR3 has 14 residues.